The 20 T cell receptor beta chains in this list originate from one sample, sequenced in a study of cytomegalovirus exposure and HLA in healthy donors. Researchers ran the PCR with 60 Vbeta and 13 Jbeta primers. Clones were sequenced by immunoSEQ multiplex PCR, and TCRdb holds only the in-frame ones, with some missing. The sample consists of about 110,000 clones, roughly 70% of them appearing once. The sequencing sample was made of PBMCs. Receptors were obtained from a man aged 35-49 years in good health and CMV-seronegative.

The sample holds one count of this clone. This chain joins TRBV25-1 and TRBJ2-1; unclear D gene. The CDR3 runs to 11 residues. The germline CDR1 and CDR2 sequences are MGHDK and SYGVNS. V lost 5 bases to trimming and J lost 10 bases, with 9 bases between them. The CDR3 DNA is TGTGCCAGCAGTAACCTCGGGGAGCAGTTCTTC. It is translated as CASSNLGEQFF.

This clone has more than one count but fewer than ten. V usage is TRBV9 and J usage is TRBJ2-5, with 10 bases fitting TRBD1. This CDR3 is 13 amino acids long. The V segment lost 10 bases and the J segment 5 bases; nucleotides outside the gene matches: 8. Germline values: CDR1 SGDLS, CDR2 YYNGEE. CDR3 amino acids: CADRTGGGETQYF. In nucleotides, the CDR3 is TGTGCCGATAGGACAGGGGGAGGGGAGACCCAGTACTTC.

Note on this clone: This sample includes further DNA sequences coding for the same CDR3. The chain links TRBV7-6 to TRBJ2-2, with D maybe TRBD1 (6 bases). The length of the CDR3 is 16 residues. V was shortened by 5 bases and J by 0 bases, with 13 bases between the two germline ends. CDR1 and CDR2 from the germline V gene are SGHVS and FNYEAQ. DNA of the CDR3: TGTGCCAGCAGCCGAGAACAGGGATCGAACACCGGGGAGCTGTTTTTT. It encodes CASSREQGSNTGELFF.

The chain links TRBV9 to TRBJ2-1; 7 bases align to TRBD2. Trimming took 1 base from V and 9 from J; bases not matched to a gene: 7. In germline, CDR1 is SGDLS, CDR2 YYNGEE. The CDR3 runs to 14 residues. CDR3 protein: CASSVQAGEGEQFF. The CDR3 nucleotides are TGTGCCAGCAGCGTACAGGCGGGGGAGGGTGAGCAGTTCTTC. Full variable domain (missing parts from reference TRBV9 and TRBJ2-1): DSGVTQTPKHLITATGQRVTLRCSPRSGDLSVYWYQQSLDQGLQFLIQYYNGEERAKGNILERFSAQQFPDLHSELNLSSLELGDSALYFCASSVQAGEGEQFFGPGTRLTVL.

This clone was counted between two and nine times. The chain employs TRBV4-1 and TRBJ1-1, with a weak D call TRBD1 (5 bases). Per the germline V gene, CDR1 is MGHRA and CDR2 is YSYEKL. This CDR3 is built from 15 residues. The V end lost 2 bases, the J end lost 5 bases, and 15 bases lay between the germline ends. The CDR3 DNA reads as TGCGCCAGCAGCCAAAGGGGTCCCACGGAGACTGAAGCTTTCTTT. It yields the protein CASSQRGPTETEAFF.

The CDR3 nucleotides read TGTGCCAGCAGCGTAGACAGGGGGGAGACCCAGTACTTC. Translating gives CASSVDRGETQYF. The V and J genes are TRBV9 and TRBJ2-5; 8 bases are shared with TRBD1. Trimming removed 0 bases from V and 5 bases from J; junction bases left unmatched: 0. The length of the CDR3 is 13 residues. CDR1 is SGDLS, CDR2 YYNGEE, per germline.

Details on this clone: The same CDR3 also results from other DNA sequences found in this sample. Written as DNA, the CDR3 is TGCAGCGCCAGGACAGGGGGCACCGGGGAGCTGTTTTTT. It codes for CSARTGGTGELFF. This sequence joins TRBV29-1 and TRBJ2-2; 10 bases agree with TRBD1. Germline CDR1 and CDR2: SQVTM and ANQGSEA. V shed 7 bases and J 4 bases; nucleotides not matched to a gene: 3. There are 13 residues in the CDR3.

J is TRBJ2-5 and V is TRBV7-6; D is perhaps TRBD1 (6 bases). Germline V gene data show CDR1 as SGHVS and CDR2 as FNYEAQ. The CDR3 runs to 14 residues. V lost 1 base to trimming and J lost 5 bases, with 11 bases between them. This chain's CDR3 is CASSLDQGLETQYF. DNA of the CDR3: TGTGCCAGCAGCTTAGATCAGGGGTTGGAGACCCAGTACTTC.

The chain carries TRBV6-6 and TRBJ2-2; 10 bases agree with TRBD1. Trimming took 0 bases from V and 6 from J; bases not matched to a gene: 4. Germline CDR1 MNHNY, CDR2 SVGAGI (reference sequence). The CDR3 runs to 16 residues. The CDR3 is CASSYSTGTGAGELFF. The CDR3 DNA reads as TGTGCCAGCAGTTACTCGACAGGGACAGGGGCCGGGGAGCTGTTTTTT.

V and J are TRBV5-6 and TRBJ1-1; TRBD1 matches at 7 bases. The CDR3 totals 12 residues. Looked up from germline, CDR1 is SGHDT and CDR2 is YYEEEE. V was clipped by 3 bases and J by 8 bases; unmatched bases: 4. This CDR3 is CASSSRTGEAFF. CDR3 DNA: TGTGCCAGCAGCTCGAGGACAGGAGAAGCTTTCTTT.

In regard to this clone: An end of the junction does not agree with germline; a read error may underlie this. The chain employs TRBV27 and TRBJ1-1; D remains ambiguous. Germline V gene lookup returns CDR1 MNHEY and CDR2 SMNVEV (reference sequence). The CDR3 runs 13 residues. The CDR3 DNA reads as TGTGCCGGCAGTTCCCCCGTGAACACTGAAGCTTTCTTT. It translates to CAGSSPVNTEAFF.

This clone came up a few times. The J gene is TRBJ2-2, the V gene TRBV13; a weak D match, TRBD2 (5 bases). Germline V lookup: CDR1 PRHDT, CDR2 FYEKMQ (reference sequence). Trimming shortened V by 7 bases and J by 4 bases, and 13 bases separated the two germline ends. The CDR3 extends over 14 amino acids. As DNA, the CDR3 is TGTGCCAGCACCTTTGGGGAGAGCACCGGGGAGCTGTTTTTT. This sequence encodes CASTFGESTGELFF.

V gene TRBV30 combines with J gene TRBJ2-3, with TRBD2 as a possible D gene (5 bases). This CDR3 spans 16 amino acids. V lost 0 bases and J 2 bases, leaving 15 bases between the germline ends. From germline, CDR1 is GTSNPN and CDR2 SVGIG (reference sequence). The DNA for the CDR3 is TGTGCCTGGAGTGTACTAGGGTATTGGGACACAGATACGCAGTATTTT. This codes for CAWSVLGYWDTDTQYF. Full variable domain (missing parts from reference TRBV30 and TRBJ2-3): SQTIHQWPATLVQPVGSPLSLECTVEGTSNPNLYWYRQAAGRGLQLLFYSVGIGQISSEVPQNLSASRPQDRQFILSSKKLLLSDSGFYLCAWSVLGYWDTDTQYFGPGTRLTVL.

This clone was counted between two and nine times. V usage is TRBV7-2 and J usage is TRBJ2-2; the D gene is possibly TRBD2 (5 bases). Germline assignment: CDR1 SGHTA and CDR2 FQGNSA. V was cut by 6 bases and J by 1 base, with 9 bases left in between. The CDR3 extends over 14 amino acids. CDR3 bases: TGTGCCAGCAGGGTCGGAGGGAACACCGGGGAGCTGTTTTTT. Translated, it gives CASRVGGNTGELFF.

Details on this clone: Other DNA sequences from this sample encode an identical CDR3 as well. J is TRBJ2-3 and V is TRBV5-6, with unresolved D. The CDR3 runs 13 residues. CDR1 is SGHDT, CDR2 YYEEEE, per germline. With 0 bases removed from V and 4 bases from J, the gap between germline ends came to 6 bases. CDR3 sequence (DNA): TGTGCCAGCAGCTTGGTGTCAGCAGATACGCAGTATTTT. It translates to CASSLVSADTQYF.

This clone was found a few times. The chain combines TRBV2 with TRBJ1-4; 12 bases match TRBD1. The CDR3 consists of 14 residues. J lost 7 bases, V lost 6 bases, and 3 bases had no gene match. Per the germline V gene, CDR1 is SNHLY and CDR2 is FYNNEI. CDR3 nucleotide sequence: TGTGCCAGCAGGGGGACAGGGGGCGCTGAAAAACTGTTTTTT. It translates to CASRGTGGAEKLFF.

The V and J genes are TRBV7-2 and TRBJ2-7; TRBD2 agrees at 13 bases. The germline gives CDR1 SGHTA, CDR2 FQGNSA. The CDR3 is 15 residues long. Trimming cost V 11 bases and J 5 bases; bases outside gene matches: 12. CDR3 sequence (DNA): TGTGCCTCATATTCGGGACTAGCGGGGTTCCACGAGCAGTACTTC. Amino acids: CASYSGLAGFHEQYF.

The chain has TRBV6-5 and TRBJ1-2, with a tentative D call TRBD1 (5 bases). The germline V and J ends were trimmed by 7 bases and 7 bases, with 16 bases remaining between them. Germline V gene data show CDR1 as MNHEY and CDR2 as SVGAGI. The CDR3 has 13 amino acids. The CDR3 coding sequence is TGTGCCAGCACCGCGACCCAGGGAGGTGGCTACACCTTC. Its translation: CASTATQGGGYTF.

There are a few counts of this clone. The chain joins TRBV7-8 to TRBJ1-2; 8 positions match TRBD1. Germline CDR1 reads SGHVS; CDR2 reads FQNEAQ. The CDR3 extends over 14 amino acids. V gave up 0 bases and J gave up 7 bases; unmatched junction bases: 4. This CDR3 reads CASSLAQGAAGYTF. The CDR3 nucleotides read TGTGCCAGCAGCTTAGCGCAGGGGGCGGCTGGCTACACCTTC.

The chain recombines TRBV5-5 with TRBJ1-5; 7 bases are a match to TRBD1. The trim removed 5 bases at V and 0 bases at J, leaving 11 bases unmatched. Per the germline V gene, CDR1 is SGHKS and CDR2 is YYEKEE (reference sequence). The CDR3 runs 17 residues. CDR3 DNA: TGTGCCAGCAGTTCAGGGGGTGGCGGTTATAGCAATCAGCCCCAGCATTTT. Translation: CASSSGGGGYSNQPQHF. The full variable domain, in which reference TRBV5-5 and TRBJ1-5 provide the parts outside the CDR3, is DAGVTQSPTHLIKTRGQQVTLRCSPISGHKSVSWYQQVLGQGPQFIFQYYEKEERGRGNFPDRFSARQFPNYSSELNVNALLLGDSALYLCASSSGGGGYSNQPQHFGDGTRLSIL.